One and the same sample provided the 28 T cell receptor beta chains below, sequenced in a study of blood T cell repertoires in COVID-19. TCRdb's copy holds only in-frame clones and misses some; the assay was immunoSEQ multiplex PCR. The top ten clones hold about a fifth of a sample with about 340,000 clones, roughly 90% of them seen once. The sequenced sample was PBMCs or T cells enriched from blood (not recorded which). The receptors shown here come from a woman aged 25-40 years who had recovered from COVID-19.

The chain combines TRBV4-2 with TRBJ1-5; possibly TRBD1 for D (6 bases). Germline lookup yields CDR1 LGHNA and CDR2 YNFKEQ. The V and J ends lost 3 bases and 2 bases respectively, with 17 bases between them. The CDR3 has 17 residues. The CDR3 nucleotides are TGTGCCAGCAGCCAGGGGGCACAGGGACGGGGCAATCAGCCCCAGCATTTT. It yields the protein CASSQGAQGRGNQPQHF.

The gene calls are TRBV3-1 (or the pseudogene TRBV3-2) and TRBJ2-7; TRBD2 might be the D (6 bases). Germline CDR1 and CDR2: LGHDT and YNNKEL (reference sequence). V was pared by 4 bases and J by 5 bases, with 18 bases between. This CDR3 contains 15 residues. CDR3 amino acids: CASSPSRVAANEQYF. The CDR3 DNA sequence: TGTGCCAGCAGCCCGAGCCGGGTAGCGGCTAACGAGCAGTACTTC.

The chain carries TRBV11-1 and TRBJ1-3; D may be TRBD1 (5 bases). CDR1 and CDR2 from the germline V gene are SGHAT and FQDESV (reference sequence). The CDR3 length is 14 residues. V was trimmed by 4 bases and J by 2 bases, leaving 9 bases between them. CDR3 in DNA: TGTGCCAGCAGCTCCGGACATCCTGGAAACACCATATATTTT. It is translated as CASSSGHPGNTIYF.

The V gene is TRBV4-3, the J gene TRBJ1-1; no definite D call. Trimming stripped 2 bases from V and 4 bases from J, with 8 bases between. CDR1 is LGHNA and CDR2 is YSLEER in the germline V gene. The CDR3 is made up of 13 amino acids. Here the CDR3 reads CASSQLGVTEAFF. In DNA form, the CDR3 reads TGCGCCAGCAGCCAACTCGGGGTCACTGAAGCTTTCTTT.

This chain uses TRBV12-3 or TRBV12-4 with TRBJ2-3; D is unclear. V lost 5 bases and J 3 bases, leaving 6 bases between the germline ends. This CDR3 spans 12 amino acids. In nucleotides, the CDR3 is TGTGCCAGCAGTCGGGTTACAGATACGCAGTATTTT. Residues: CASSRVTDTQYF.

The V call is TRBV2, the J call TRBJ2-1; D may be TRBD2 (6 bases). The length of the CDR3 is 14 residues. With 2 bases removed from V and 9 bases from J, the gap between germline ends came to 14 bases. Germline assignment: CDR1 SNHLY and CDR2 FYNNEI. CDR3 amino acids: CASSERGPEGEQFF. The CDR3 bases are TGTGCCAGCAGTGAAAGGGGCCCGGAGGGTGAGCAGTTCTTC.

The chain carries TRBV5-1 and TRBJ1-2; no definite D call. This CDR3 is 13 amino acids long. V lost 3 bases to trimming and J lost 7 bases, with 13 bases between them. From germline, CDR1 is SGHRS and CDR2 YFSETQ. CDR3 DNA sequence: TGCGCCAGCAGCTCATCAGGACGGGGTGGCTACACCTTC. Translated: CASSSSGRGGYTF.

The V call is TRBV7-2, the J call TRBJ2-6; 10 bases align to TRBD1. The V and J ends lost 2 bases and 2 bases, in that order; junction bases with no gene match: 3. Germline CDR1 SGHTA, CDR2 FQGNSA. CDR3 length equals 17 residues. CDR3 sequence (DNA): TGTGCCAGCAGCTTAATAGGACAGGGGGCTGGGGCCAACGTCCTGACTTTC. Its protein product is CASSLIGQGAGANVLTF.

V usage is TRBV7-9 and J usage is TRBJ2-3, with 11 bases that match TRBD1. This CDR3 region has 15 residues. CDR1 and CDR2 from the germline V gene are SEHNR and FQNEAQ (reference sequence). Unmatched junction bases numbered 5, after V lost 9 bases and J lost 0 bases. The CDR3 DNA reads as TGTGCCAGTAAGGGACAGGGGGTAAGCACAGATACGCAGTATTTT. As protein: CASKGQGVSTDTQYF.

The rearrangement uses TRBV4-2 and TRBJ2-5; 7 bases map to TRBD1. With 4 bases clipped from V and 2 bases from J, the junction kept 10 bases outside the gene matches. The germline CDR1 and CDR2 sequences are LGHNA and YNFKEQ. This CDR3 spans 16 amino acids. The chain's CDR3 is CASSRTGTEGQETQYF. The CDR3 nucleotides are TGTGCCAGCAGCCGGACCGGGACAGAAGGGCAAGAGACCCAGTACTTC.

The V call is TRBV10-3, the J call TRBJ2-7; a weak D match, TRBD2 (6 bases). The CDR3 length is 13 residues. Germline CDR1 is ENHRY and CDR2 is SYGVKD. Trimming shortened V by 6 bases and J by 3 bases, and 12 bases separated the two germline ends. For the CDR3, the DNA is TGTGCCATCAGCCCGGGACTCGACTACGAGCAGTACTTC. Its protein is CAISPGLDYEQYF.

The chain has TRBV24-1 and TRBJ1-4; no firm D call. Germline CDR1 and CDR2: KGHDR and SFDVKD. Deletions cut 3 bases from V and 4 bases from J, with 8 bases between. The CDR3 is 14 residues long. CDR3 residues: CATSDGLLNEKLFF. In DNA, the CDR3 is TGTGCCACCAGTGATGGACTTCTTAATGAAAAACTGTTTTTT.

The V and J genes are TRBV12-3 or TRBV12-4 and TRBJ1-2, with 7 bases matching TRBD1. The V and J ends lost 6 bases and 8 bases, in that order; junction bases with no gene match: 9. This CDR3 contains 13 residues. The CDR3 DNA reads TGTGCCAGCAGCAGGACAGGTTCCCGGGGCTACACCTTC. It specifies CASSRTGSRGYTF.

The chain joins TRBV7-2 to TRBJ2-1; D uncertain. In germline, CDR1 is SGHTA, CDR2 FQGNSA. The length of the CDR3 is 16 residues. V lost 0 bases to trimming and J lost 0 bases, with 9 bases between them. The CDR3 DNA follows: TGTGCCAGCAGCTTAGCCACCGGGTCCTCCTACAATGAGCAGTTCTTC. It translates to CASSLATGSSYNEQFF.

This chain joins TRBV25-1 and TRBJ2-7; 7 bases are shared with TRBD1. The junction had 4 bases not matched to a gene; V was cut back by 3 bases and J by 2 bases. The CDR3 contains 14 residues. The V gene's germline CDR1 is MGHDK and CDR2 SYGVNS. The CDR3 loop is CASSDVTGPYEQYF. CDR3 nucleotide sequence: TGTGCCAGCAGTGATGTGACAGGGCCCTACGAGCAGTACTTC.

This clone has only one observation. The chain links TRBV7-9 to TRBJ1-3, with 9 nucleotides matching TRBD1. The CDR3 is 15 residues long. CDR1 SEHNR and CDR2 FQNEAQ come from the germline V gene (reference sequence). Trimming took 5 bases from V and 4 from J; bases not matched to a gene: 6. CDR3 sequence: CASSPGQGLGNTIYF. As DNA, the CDR3 is TGTGCCAGCAGCCCGGGACAGGGCCTCGGAAACACCATATATTTT. Combining the CDR3 with reference TRBV7-9 and TRBJ1-3 gives the whole variable domain DTGVSQNPRHKITKRGQNVTFRCDPISEHNRLYWYRQTLGQGPEFLTYFQNEAQLEKSRLLSDRFSAERPKGSFSTLEIQRTEQGDSAMYLCASSPGQGLGNTIYFGEGSWLTVV.

The V and J genes are TRBV12-3 or TRBV12-4 and TRBJ2-7; 8 bases fit TRBD2. The CDR3 is made up of 12 amino acids. Germline trimming cut 8 bases from V and 4 bases from J; bases unmatched to any gene: 4. The CDR3 region has the DNA TGTGCCAGCGGAACTAGCGGTTACGAGCAGTACTTC. This gives the protein CASGTSGYEQYF.

This rearrangement joins TRBV3-1 (or the pseudogene TRBV3-2) to TRBJ2-7, with D perhaps matching TRBD1 (5 bases). This CDR3 comprises 12 residues. The V end lost 5 bases, the J end lost 5 bases, and 10 bases lay between the germline ends. CDR1 and CDR2 (germline): LGHDT, YNNKEL (reference sequence). DNA for the CDR3: TGTGCCAGCAGCTCTGGGGCCGACGAGCAGTACTTC. It specifies CASSSGADEQYF.

The gene calls are TRBV28 and TRBJ1-4; D is possibly TRBD1 (5 bases). The CDR3 consists of 15 residues. Per the germline V gene, CDR1 is MDHEN and CDR2 is SYDVKM. Trimming shortened V by 6 bases and J by 7 bases, and 18 bases separated the two germline ends. The DNA of the CDR3 is TGTGCCAGCAGAAGTGGGACCGGCGGGGGTGAAAAACTGTTTTTT. This sequence encodes CASRSGTGGGEKLFF.

The chain carries TRBV9 and TRBJ2-7; tentative D call: TRBD1 (5 bases). Looked up from germline, CDR1 is SGDLS and CDR2 is YYNGEE. The CDR3 is 15 amino acids. Trimming took off 2 bases at V and 3 bases at J, with 15 bases between the two ends. The CDR3 loop is CASSVDPGSSYEQYF. The CDR3 DNA is TGTGCCAGCAGCGTGGACCCAGGGTCCAGCTACGAGCAGTACTTC.

The chain employs TRBV9 and TRBJ2-7; TRBD1 is a possible D gene (6 bases). The CDR3 is made up of 17 amino acids. From germline, CDR1 is SGDLS and CDR2 YYNGEE. The V end lost 3 bases, the J end lost 1 base, and 20 bases lay between the germline ends. The DNA for the CDR3 is TGTGCCAGCAGCGGAGGATCCCGGACAGCTAAGTCCTACGAGCAGTACTTC. Translation gives CASSGGSRTAKSYEQYF.

The chain couples TRBV7-2 to TRBJ2-7; no clear D. The V gene's germline CDR1 is SGHTA and CDR2 FQGNSA. The CDR3 is 14 amino acids. The V and J ends lost 5 bases and 6 bases respectively, with 17 bases between them. DNA for the CDR3: TGTGCCAGCAGCCCACCTGCCTCTCTCGGCGAGCAGTACTTC. Its protein product is CASSPPASLGEQYF. The full variable domain, its missing parts supplied by reference TRBV7-2 and TRBJ2-7, is GAGVSQSPSNKVTEKGKDVELRCDPISGHTALYWYRQSLGQGLEFLIYFQGNSAPDKSGLPSDRFSAERTGGSVSTLTIQRTQQEDSAVYLCASSPPASLGEQYFGPGTRLTVT.

V gene TRBV2 combines with J gene TRBJ2-1; 11 bases are shared with TRBD2. Germline V gene lookup returns CDR1 SNHLY and CDR2 FYNNEI. V was pared by 0 bases and J by 6 bases, with 1 base of the junction left unmatched. The CDR3 is 15 residues long. For the CDR3, the DNA is TGTGCCAGCAGTGAAGCTAGCGGGGGGGCCAATGAGCAGTTCTTC. It yields the protein CASSEASGGANEQFF.

The V call is TRBV6-5, the J call TRBJ2-7; 7 positions agree with TRBD1. J gave up 2 bases and V 4 bases, and 8 bases lay outside the gene matches. Looked up from germline, CDR1 is MNHEY and CDR2 is SVGAGI. This CDR3 contains 15 residues. CDR3 in DNA: TGTGCCAGCAGTTGGACAGGTCCAGCGGCCTACGAGCAGTACTTC. It encodes CASSWTGPAAYEQYF.

The chain combines TRBV7-5 with TRBJ1-2; the table's D call, TRBD1, has no DNA check behind it. TRBV7-5 is listed as a pseudogene. This CDR3 has 15 amino acids. CDR3 bases: TGTGCCAGAAGCTTAGGACAGGATCAGGACTATGGCTACACCTTC. Protein sequence: CARSLGQDQDYGYTF.

The rearrangement joins TRBV19 to TRBJ2-5; a weak D match, TRBD1 (7 bases). The CDR3 totals 17 residues. Germline CDR1 LNHDA, CDR2 SQIVND (reference sequence). Deletions cut 3 bases from V and 2 bases from J, with 19 bases between. The CDR3 is CASSMGAGQMSQETQYF. CDR3 in DNA: TGTGCCAGTAGTATGGGCGCGGGACAGATGAGTCAAGAGACCCAGTACTTC.

A single count supports this clone. This chain uses TRBV4-2 with TRBJ1-6, with D perhaps matching TRBD1 (6 bases). CDR1 LGHNA and CDR2 YNFKEQ come from the germline V gene. This CDR3 spans 18 amino acids. V lost 1 base, J lost 12 bases, and 25 bases lay in between. In nucleotides, the CDR3 is TGTGCCAGCAGCCAAGCTTCAGTAGGGACAAGGTCCCCTGGACCCCTCCACTTT. It yields the protein CASSQASVGTRSPGPLHF.

V gene TRBV6-2 or TRBV6-3 combines with J gene TRBJ1-2; D might be TRBD1 (5 bases). This CDR3 comprises 14 residues. Trimming took off 3 bases at V and 4 bases at J, with 12 bases between the two ends. Germline CDR1 and CDR2: MNHEY and SVGEGT. The chain's CDR3 is CASSYVIGGYGYTF. The DNA for the CDR3 is TGTGCCAGCAGTTATGTCATCGGGGGCTATGGCTACACCTTC.